This TCR beta chain was obtained from a study of blood T cell repertoires in COVID-19. Study-level background: Some COVID-19 samples were acute and others convalescent; all came from the United States, Italy and Spain. Sources were T cells, B-cell-depleted T cells, or PBMCs; the material itself was cDNA or gDNA.

As originally analysed: Reference gene primer amplification yielded estimated nucleated cell counts. Clones were read by immunoSEQ multiplex PCR, and TCRdb kept only the in-frame ones, dropping some. The V and J calls and the clone size are those of that table, but D and trimming were determined from the DNA. The top ten hold approximately 28% of the sample, which has tens of thousands of clones, roughly 87% seen once. The CDR3 totals 16 residues. CDR1 and CDR2 (germline): SGHTA, FQGNSA. J lost 0 bases, V lost 1 base, and 3 bases had no gene match. The TCR originated in a man between 50 and 59 years old with acute or convalescent COVID-19. Specimen: peripheral blood. The chain carries TRBV7-2 and TRBJ2-5; 9 nucleotides line up with TRBD2. As DNA, the CDR3 is TGTGCCAGCAGCTTAGATACTAGCGGGTACCAAGAGACCCAGTACTTC. Translated: CASSLDTSGYQETQYF.